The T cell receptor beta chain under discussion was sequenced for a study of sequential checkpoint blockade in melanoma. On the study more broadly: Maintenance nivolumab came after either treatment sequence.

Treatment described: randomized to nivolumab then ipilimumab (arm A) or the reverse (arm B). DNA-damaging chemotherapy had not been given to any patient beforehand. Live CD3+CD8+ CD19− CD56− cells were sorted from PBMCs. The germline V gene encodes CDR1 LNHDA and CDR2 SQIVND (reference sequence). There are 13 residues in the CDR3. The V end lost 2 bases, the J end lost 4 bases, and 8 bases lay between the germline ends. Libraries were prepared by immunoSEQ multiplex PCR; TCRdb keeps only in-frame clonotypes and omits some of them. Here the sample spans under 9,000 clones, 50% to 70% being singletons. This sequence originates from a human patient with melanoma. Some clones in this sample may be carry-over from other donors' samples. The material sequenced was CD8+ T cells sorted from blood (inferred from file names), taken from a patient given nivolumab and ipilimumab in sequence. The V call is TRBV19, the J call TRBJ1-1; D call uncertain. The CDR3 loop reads CASSIYHFTEAFF. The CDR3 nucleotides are TGTGCCAGTAGTATATATCACTTCACTGAAGCTTTCTTT.